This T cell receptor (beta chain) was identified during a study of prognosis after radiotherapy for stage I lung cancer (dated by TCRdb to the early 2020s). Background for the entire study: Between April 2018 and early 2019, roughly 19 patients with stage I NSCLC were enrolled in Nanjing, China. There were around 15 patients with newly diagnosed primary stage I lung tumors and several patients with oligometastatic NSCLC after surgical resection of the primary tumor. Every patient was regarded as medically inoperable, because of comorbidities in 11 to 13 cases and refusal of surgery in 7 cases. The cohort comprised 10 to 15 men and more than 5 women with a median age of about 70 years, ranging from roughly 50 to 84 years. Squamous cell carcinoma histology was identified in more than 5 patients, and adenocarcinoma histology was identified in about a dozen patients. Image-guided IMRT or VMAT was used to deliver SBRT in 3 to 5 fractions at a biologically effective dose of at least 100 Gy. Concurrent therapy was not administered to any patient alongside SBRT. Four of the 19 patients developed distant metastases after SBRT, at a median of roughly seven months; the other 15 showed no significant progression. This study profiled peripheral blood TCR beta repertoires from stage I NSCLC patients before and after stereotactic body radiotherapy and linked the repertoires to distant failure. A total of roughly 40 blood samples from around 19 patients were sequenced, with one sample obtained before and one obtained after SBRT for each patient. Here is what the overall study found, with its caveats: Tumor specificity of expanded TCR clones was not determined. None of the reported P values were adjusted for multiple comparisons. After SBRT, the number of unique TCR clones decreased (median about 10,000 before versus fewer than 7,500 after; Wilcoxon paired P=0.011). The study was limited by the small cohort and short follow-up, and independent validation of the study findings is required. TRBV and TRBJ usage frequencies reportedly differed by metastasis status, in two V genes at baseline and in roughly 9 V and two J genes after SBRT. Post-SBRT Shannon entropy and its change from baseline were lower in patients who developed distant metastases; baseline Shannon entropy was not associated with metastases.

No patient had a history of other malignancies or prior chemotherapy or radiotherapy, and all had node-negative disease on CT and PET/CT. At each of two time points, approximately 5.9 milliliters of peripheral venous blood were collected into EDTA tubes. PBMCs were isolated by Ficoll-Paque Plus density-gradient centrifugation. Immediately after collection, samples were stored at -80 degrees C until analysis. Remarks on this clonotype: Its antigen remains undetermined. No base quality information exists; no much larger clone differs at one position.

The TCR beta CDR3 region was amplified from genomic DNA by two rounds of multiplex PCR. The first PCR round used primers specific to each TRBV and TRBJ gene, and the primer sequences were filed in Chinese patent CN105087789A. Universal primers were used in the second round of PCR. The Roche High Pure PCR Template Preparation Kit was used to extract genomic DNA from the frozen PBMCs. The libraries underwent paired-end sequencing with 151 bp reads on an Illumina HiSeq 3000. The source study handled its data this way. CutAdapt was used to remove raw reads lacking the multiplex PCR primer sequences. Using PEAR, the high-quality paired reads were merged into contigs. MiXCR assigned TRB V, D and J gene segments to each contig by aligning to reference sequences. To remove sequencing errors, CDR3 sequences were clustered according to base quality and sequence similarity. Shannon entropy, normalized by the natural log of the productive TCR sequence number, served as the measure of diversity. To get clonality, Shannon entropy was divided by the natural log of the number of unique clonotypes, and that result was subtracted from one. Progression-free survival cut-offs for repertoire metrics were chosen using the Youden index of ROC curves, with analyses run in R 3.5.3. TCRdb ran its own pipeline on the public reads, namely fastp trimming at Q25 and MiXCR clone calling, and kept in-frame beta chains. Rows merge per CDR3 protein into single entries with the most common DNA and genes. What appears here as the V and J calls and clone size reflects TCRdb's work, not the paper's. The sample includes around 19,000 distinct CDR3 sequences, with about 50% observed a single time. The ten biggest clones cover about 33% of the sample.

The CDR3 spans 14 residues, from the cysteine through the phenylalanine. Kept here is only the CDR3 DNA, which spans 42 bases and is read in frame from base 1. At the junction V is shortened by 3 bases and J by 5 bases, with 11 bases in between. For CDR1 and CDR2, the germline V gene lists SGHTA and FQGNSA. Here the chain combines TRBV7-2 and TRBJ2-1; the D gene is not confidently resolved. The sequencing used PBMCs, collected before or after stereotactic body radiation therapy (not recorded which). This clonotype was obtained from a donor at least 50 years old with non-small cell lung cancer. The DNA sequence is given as TGTGCCAGCAGCTTCCAGACTGGTCACAATGAGCAGTTCTTC. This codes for CASSFQTGHNEQFF.